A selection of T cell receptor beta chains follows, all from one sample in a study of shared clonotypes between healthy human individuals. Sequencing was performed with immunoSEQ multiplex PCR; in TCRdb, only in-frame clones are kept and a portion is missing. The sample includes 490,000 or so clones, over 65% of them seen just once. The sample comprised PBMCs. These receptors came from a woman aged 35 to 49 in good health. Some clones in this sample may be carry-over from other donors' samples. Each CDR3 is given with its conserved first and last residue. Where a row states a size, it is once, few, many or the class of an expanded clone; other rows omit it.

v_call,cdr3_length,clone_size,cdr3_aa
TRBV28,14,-,CASSLQGSGNTIYF
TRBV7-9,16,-,CASSLTPTGYTGELFF
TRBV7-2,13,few,CASSLGFGDTQYF
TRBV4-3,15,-,CASSRIAGGSYEQYF
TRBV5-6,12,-,CASTLQGGEQYF
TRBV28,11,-,CASGLQETQYF
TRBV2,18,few,CASTGTRARVRNTGELFF
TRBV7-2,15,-,CASSLGGGANEKLFF
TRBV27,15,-,CASSLRLWDNNEQFF
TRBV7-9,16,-,CASSPRGAGNTGELFF
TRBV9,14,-,CASRTEGGLYGYTF
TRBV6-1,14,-,CASSEAVFNQPQHF
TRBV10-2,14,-,CASRGREVGNTIYF
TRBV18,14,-,CASSPRTGSDEQYF
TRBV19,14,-,CASSIYGVNQPQHF
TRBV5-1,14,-,CASSLEPSQETQYF
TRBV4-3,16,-,CASSQESRGAGGELFF
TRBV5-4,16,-,CASSPRTAYSNQPQHF
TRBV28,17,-,CASSPGGASGSRDTQYF
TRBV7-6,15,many,CASSRTSGLSYEQYF
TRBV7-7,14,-,CASSPRGLGEKLFF
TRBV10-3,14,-,CATRTSGTSYEQYF
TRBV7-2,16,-,CASSPGLAAFTDTQYF
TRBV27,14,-,CASSPDRGGYEQYF
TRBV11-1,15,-,CASSSGFSGANVLTF
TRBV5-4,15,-,CASSLVEGLNYGYTF
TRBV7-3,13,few,CASSPTQNTEAFF
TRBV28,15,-,CASSPSRGSTGELFF
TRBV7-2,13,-,CASSLESHYEQYF
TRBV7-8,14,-,CASSPAGRLRRAFF
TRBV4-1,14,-,CASSQLAGGTEAFF
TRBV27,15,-,CASSLKAPSSYEQYF
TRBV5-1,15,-,CASSPGLAGADTQYF
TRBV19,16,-,CASSPQGTSGRGEQFF
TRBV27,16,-,CASSQREWGSYNEQFF
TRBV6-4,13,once,CASSEGEMGEQFF
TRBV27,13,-,CASSRQGEEKLFF
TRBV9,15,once,CASSVDGTSQETQYF
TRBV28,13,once,CASSPSMNTEAFF